This TCR beta chain was captured in a study of OX40 agonist ivuxolimab in advanced cancers. Study observations and caveats: The mean number of expanded clones was higher in CD8+ T cells than in CD4+.

Details on this clone: Its cognate antigen is unknown.

Measured with immunoSEQ multiplex PCR; TCRdb has only the in-frame clones, and not every one. Here the sample spans about 67,000 clones, around 80% being singletons. This CDR3 region has 17 residues. Trimming took 4 bases from V and 4 from J; bases not matched to a gene: 6. CDR1 is SGHRS, CDR2 YFSETQ, per germline. Material: CD4+ or CD8+ T cells sorted from blood, obtained in a trial of the OX40 agonist ivuxolimab. The chain is built from TRBV5-1 and TRBJ2-6; 12 bases match TRBD1. The receptor's source is an adult with an advanced solid tumor such as melanoma, head and neck, liver or kidney cancer. The CDR3 bases are TGCGCCAGCAGCCCGGGACAGGGGGCGCTAGGGGCCAACGTCCTGACTTTC. This sequence encodes CASSPGQGALGANVLTF.